The next 29 T cell receptor beta chains were all read from a single sample in a study of blood T cell repertoires in COVID-19. Method: immunoSEQ multiplex PCR; TCRdb's copy keeps in-frame clones and lacks some. The sample carries 120,000 or so clones, almost 90% recorded once. Sequencing input: peripheral blood. Source of these receptors: a woman between 50 and 59 years old with active or convalescent COVID-19.

V and J are TRBV6-2 or TRBV6-3 and TRBJ2-4, with a tentative D call TRBD2 (7 bases). Trimming removed 4 bases from V and 8 bases from J, with 15 bases in between. This CDR3 spans 14 amino acids. CDR1 is MNHEY and CDR2 is SVGEGT in the germline V gene. As DNA, the CDR3 is TGTGCCAGCAGTTTTACCACAGGGAGGGACATTCAGTACTTC. As protein: CASSFTTGRDIQYF.

The chain couples TRBV20-1 to TRBJ1-3; D is unclear. Trimming left V 3 bases short and J 2 bases short, with 8 bases between. CDR1 is DFQATT, CDR2 SNEGSKA, per germline (reference sequence). The CDR3 totals 13 residues. CDR3 amino acids: CSASGEAGNTIYF. For the CDR3, the DNA is TGCAGTGCTAGTGGGGAGGCTGGAAACACCATATATTTT.

The chain employs TRBV7-9 and TRBJ2-5, with 8 bases lining up with TRBD2. This CDR3 contains 14 residues. Germline loops: CDR1 SEHNR, CDR2 FQNEAQ (reference sequence). The J segment lost 5 bases and the V segment lost 2 bases, leaving 4 bases of the junction unmatched. The CDR3 DNA follows: TGTGCCAGCAGCTTATCGGGGGGGACGGAGACCCAGTACTTC. It translates to CASSLSGGTETQYF.

The V call is TRBV4-2, the J call TRBJ2-1; 14 nucleotides match TRBD2. The V segment lost 4 bases and the J segment 2 bases; nucleotides outside the gene matches: 4. The CDR3 extends over 17 amino acids. Germline V gives CDR1 LGHNA, CDR2 YNFKEQ. The CDR3 nucleotides read TGTGCCAGCAGCCCGGGACTAGCGGGAGTCACCTACAATGAGCAGTTCTTC. Protein: CASSPGLAGVTYNEQFF.

This sequence joins TRBV30 and TRBJ2-5; 8 bases line up with TRBD1. Germline CDR1 is GTSNPN and CDR2 is SVGIG (reference sequence). Trimming cost V 1 base and J 1 base; bases outside gene matches: 11. CDR3 length: 17 residues. CDR3 protein: CAWSGQGKPPSQETQYF. In DNA, the CDR3 is TGTGCCTGGAGTGGACAGGGGAAGCCTCCAAGCCAAGAGACCCAGTACTTC.

The genes are TRBV4-1 and TRBJ2-1; 9 bases are a match to TRBD2. The germline V gene encodes CDR1 MGHRA and CDR2 YSYEKL. After removal of 3 bases from V and 0 bases from J, the junction contained 6 bases not matched to a gene. This CDR3 has 17 residues. The CDR3 spells CASSQGAGGTSYNEQFF. The CDR3 region has the DNA TGCGCCAGCAGCCAGGGAGCGGGAGGTACCTCCTACAATGAGCAGTTCTTC.

The chain couples TRBV7-3 to TRBJ2-2; 7 bases fit TRBD1. Germline V gene lookup returns CDR1 SGHTA and CDR2 FQGTGA. This CDR3 contains 16 residues. The V and J ends lost 2 bases and 5 bases, in that order; junction bases with no gene match: 8. CDR3 protein: CASSLVRQGDTGELFF. CDR3 bases: TGTGCCAGCAGCTTAGTCCGGCAGGGGGATACCGGGGAGCTGTTTTTT. Full variable domain (remainder filled in from reference TRBV7-3 and TRBJ2-2): GAGVSQTPSNKVTEKGKYVELRCDPISGHTALYWYRQSLGQGPEFLIYFQGTGAADDSGLPNDRFFAVRPEGSVSTLKIQRTERGDSAVYLCASSLVRQGDTGELFFGEGSRLTVL.

This sequence joins TRBV7-8 and TRBJ1-6, with a possible D match to TRBD1 (5 bases). The length of the CDR3 is 14 residues. The ends were cut back, 2 bases at V and 4 bases at J, with 6 bases in the middle. Per germline, CDR1 SGHVS and CDR2 FQNEAQ. This CDR3 is CASSLSGYNSPLHF. CDR3 nucleotides: TGTGCCAGCAGCTTATCAGGGTATAATTCACCCCTCCACTTT.

This clone was counted a single time. V and J are TRBV19 and TRBJ1-1; possible D gene TRBD1, 6 bases. The CDR3 covers 11 residues. Trimming removed 8 bases at V and 4 bases at J, with 8 bases between. Germline CDR1 and CDR2: LNHDA and SQIVND (reference sequence). The CDR3 bases are TGTGCCAGTGGACAGATCACTGAAGCTTTCTTT. As protein: CASGQITEAFF.

This chain connects TRBV7-2 to TRBJ2-7; D is unresolved. Deletions cut 4 bases from V and 6 bases from J, with 13 bases between. The CDR3 spans 13 residues. Germline CDR1 is SGHTA and CDR2 is FQGNSA. The CDR3 DNA sequence: TGTGCCAGCAGCTCCTTCGACACCGCCGAGCAGTACTTC. Protein: CASSSFDTAEQYF. Using reference TRBV7-2 and TRBJ2-7 for the parts outside the CDR3, the full variable domain is GAGVSQSPSNKVTEKGKDVELRCDPISGHTALYWYRQSLGQGLEFLIYFQGNSAPDKSGLPSDRFSAERTGGSVSTLTIQRTQQEDSAVYLCASSSFDTAEQYFGPGTRLTVT.

V and J are TRBV14 and TRBJ1-1, with 8 nucleotides matching TRBD1. Per the germline V gene, CDR1 is SGHDN and CDR2 is FVKESK. Trimming took 5 bases from V and 3 from J; bases not matched to a gene: 8. The CDR3 runs to 15 residues. CDR3 sequence reads: CASSSRQGTHTEAFF. In nucleotides, the CDR3 is TGTGCCAGCAGCAGCCGACAGGGGACCCACACTGAAGCTTTCTTT.

The V and J genes are TRBV9 and TRBJ2-6; 7 bases line up with TRBD1. The CDR3 is 19 amino acids. Germline V gene lookup returns CDR1 SGDLS and CDR2 YYNGEE. V lost 0 bases to trimming and J lost 2 bases; unmatched junction nucleotides: 11. As DNA, the CDR3 is TGTGCCAGCAGCGTAGACCTCTGGGACAGTGCTCCTGGGGCCAACGTCCTGACTTTC. It encodes CASSVDLWDSAPGANVLTF. The entire variable domain, with the rest obtained from reference TRBV9 and TRBJ2-6, is as follows: DSGVTQTPKHLITATGQRVTLRCSPRSGDLSVYWYQQSLDQGLQFLIQYYNGEERAKGNILERFSAQQFPDLHSELNLSSLELGDSALYFCASSVDLWDSAPGANVLTFGAGSRLTVL.

This clone was picked up a small number of times. The chain joins TRBV14 to TRBJ1-2; D might be TRBD1 (5 bases). The CDR3 spans 16 residues. Trimming stripped 3 bases from V and 4 bases from J, with 18 bases between. Germline assignment: CDR1 SGHDN and CDR2 FVKESK. The CDR3 region is CASSHHLNRRGYGYTF. In DNA form, the CDR3 reads TGTGCCAGCAGCCACCACCTCAACAGGAGAGGCTATGGCTACACCTTC.

The genes are TRBV5-1 and TRBJ2-5; D uncertain. V lost 8 bases and J 2 bases, leaving 13 bases between the germline ends. The CDR3 has 13 amino acids. In germline, CDR1 is SGHRS, CDR2 YFSETQ. The CDR3 sequence: CASRANPQETQYF. DNA for the CDR3: TGCGCCAGTAGAGCGAACCCTCAAGAGACCCAGTACTTC.

The chain combines TRBV28 with TRBJ1-1, with D maybe TRBD1 (5 bases). The CDR3 runs to 15 residues. Germline CDR1 reads MDHEN; CDR2 reads SYDVKM. V lost 0 bases and J lost 2, with 10 bases in between. The CDR3 nucleotides read TGTGCCAGCAGTTTATGGGGGACTTACAACACTGAAGCTTTCTTT. Its protein is CASSLWGTYNTEAFF.

The gene calls are TRBV2 and TRBJ1-2; D not resolved. Trimming shortened V by 7 bases and J by 5 bases, and 14 bases separated the two germline ends. The CDR3 totals 13 residues. Germline V CDR1 and CDR2: SNHLY, FYNNEI. The CDR3 region is CASNEEGRYGYTF. In DNA form, the CDR3 reads TGTGCCAGCAATGAGGAGGGTAGATATGGCTACACCTTC.

V usage is TRBV12-5 and J usage is TRBJ1-1; D might be TRBD1 (5 bases). The CDR3 consists of 13 residues. Per the germline V gene, CDR1 is LGHNT and CDR2 is FRNRAP. CDR3 DNA sequence: TGTGCCAGCTCGGGGGGTTTCAACACTGAAGCTTTCTTT. Translation: CASSGGFNTEAFF.

The chain is built from TRBV9 and TRBJ2-3; weak D call: TRBD2 (5 bases). The germline V and J ends were trimmed by 3 bases and 2 bases, with 7 bases remaining between them. This CDR3 spans 13 amino acids. Germline V lookup: CDR1 SGDLS, CDR2 YYNGEE. The CDR3 reads CASSARDTDTQYF. DNA of the CDR3: TGTGCCAGCAGCGCCCGGGACACAGATACGCAGTATTTT.

The chain has TRBV28 and TRBJ1-2; D ambiguous. From germline, CDR1 is MDHEN and CDR2 SYDVKM. CDR3 length: 14 residues. V was shortened by 10 bases and J by 5 bases, with 20 bases between the two germline ends. For the CDR3, the DNA is TGTGCCACCACTTCGCCGGGGAGGAGGTATGGCTACACCTTC. Translation: CATTSPGRRYGYTF.

This chain links TRBV5-1 with TRBJ1-1; the D is unclear. V lost 4 bases to trimming and J lost 0 bases, with 7 bases between them. The CDR3 covers 13 residues. Per the germline V gene, CDR1 is SGHRS and CDR2 is YFSETQ. The CDR3 DNA is TGCGCCAGCAGCGACGGGGTGAACACTGAAGCTTTCTTT. This sequence encodes CASSDGVNTEAFF.

This rearrangement joins TRBV7-8 to TRBJ2-7; 9 bases map to TRBD2. The CDR3 contains 14 residues. Germline V gives CDR1 SGHVS, CDR2 FQNEAQ. The junction had 8 bases not matched to a gene; V was cut back by 10 bases and J by 1 base. The CDR3 DNA sequence: TGTGCCACACGAGTTCTAGCGGGGTCCTACGAGCAGTACTTC. It specifies CATRVLAGSYEQYF.

The chain recombines TRBV19 with TRBJ2-7; no firm D call. V lost 1 base and J 3 bases, leaving 13 bases between the germline ends. The germline V gene encodes CDR1 LNHDA and CDR2 SQIVND (reference sequence). The CDR3 totals 15 residues. Here the CDR3 reads CASSIGGKAIYEQYF. Written as DNA, the CDR3 is TGTGCCAGTAGTATAGGCGGAAAAGCTATCTACGAGCAGTACTTC.

V usage is TRBV29-1 and J usage is TRBJ1-1; TRBD1 might be the D (5 bases). The CDR3 has 13 amino acids. The V and J ends lost 5 bases and 0 bases respectively, with 10 bases between them. Germline-derived CDR1 and CDR2 are SQVTM and ANQGSEA. The CDR3 here is CSVWEGMNTEAFF. As DNA, the CDR3 is TGCAGCGTTTGGGAGGGGATGAACACTGAAGCTTTCTTT.

The table lists this clone with a few counts. The gene calls are TRBV7-9 and TRBJ2-1, with D possibly matching TRBD2 (6 bases). Looked up from germline, CDR1 is SEHNR and CDR2 is FQNEAQ (reference sequence). Trimming took 1 base from V and 7 from J, leaving 14 bases between them. The CDR3 spans 15 residues. The CDR3 sequence is CASSLVPGEFNEQFF. The DNA of the CDR3 is TGTGCCAGCAGCTTAGTTCCGGGAGAGTTTAATGAGCAGTTCTTC.

This rearrangement joins TRBV19 to TRBJ2-7, with 7 nucleotides matching TRBD1. The CDR3 has 14 amino acids. Germline CDR1 is LNHDA and CDR2 is SQIVND (reference sequence). V lost 4 bases and J lost 2; bases outside the gene matches: 5. The CDR3 DNA follows: TGTGCCAGTAGTACCGGACAGGAACCCTACGAGCAGTACTTC. It encodes CASSTGQEPYEQYF.

The chain joins TRBV15 to TRBJ2-5, with TRBD1 identical over 7 bases. Losses at the gene ends were 3 bases for V and 4 bases for J; bases not matched to a gene: 5. The CDR3 sequence is 14 residues long. Germline lookup yields CDR1 LNHNV and CDR2 YYDKDF (reference sequence). The chain's CDR3 is CATSRRQGIETQYF. The CDR3 bases are TGTGCCACCAGCAGGAGACAGGGAATAGAGACCCAGTACTTC.

This chain joins TRBV4-2 and TRBJ1-2; 7 nucleotides align to TRBD1. Germline V gene sequence: CDR1 LGHNA, CDR2 YNFKEQ. V lost 0 bases and J lost 4; bases outside the gene matches: 11. The CDR3 totals 17 residues. CDR3 sequence: CASSQDLGQGVSYGYTF. CDR3 sequence (DNA): TGTGCCAGCAGCCAAGATCTCGGGCAGGGGGTTTCCTATGGCTACACCTTC.

In its sample, this clone was seen once. The J gene is TRBJ2-3, the V gene TRBV24-1; 8 bases are shared with TRBD1. The V segment lost 0 bases and the J segment 3 bases; nucleotides outside the gene matches: 4. Germline CDR1 reads KGHDR; CDR2 reads SFDVKD. The CDR3 has 16 amino acids. Written as DNA, the CDR3 is TGTGCCACCAGTGATTTGGGACAGGGTAGGACAGATACGCAGTATTTT. Translated, it gives CATSDLGQGRTDTQYF.

The V gene is TRBV11-2, the J gene TRBJ2-5, with TRBD1 as a possible D gene (6 bases). V was clipped by 5 bases and J by 3 bases, with 13 bases between them. CDR3 length: 14 residues. Germline-derived CDR1 and CDR2 are SGHAT and FQNNGV. CDR3 loop: CASSPYGQKETQYF. For the CDR3, the DNA is TGTGCCAGCAGCCCCTACGGACAGAAAGAGACCCAGTACTTC. Drawing the rest from reference TRBV11-2 and TRBJ2-5, the complete variable domain is EAGVAQSPRYKIIEKRQSVAFWCNPISGHATLYWYQQILGQGPKLLIQFQNNGVVDDSQLPKDRFSAERLKGVDSTLKIQPAKLEDSAVYLCASSPYGQKETQYFGPGTRLLVL.